This T cell receptor beta chain is from a study of brain T cells in children with intractable seizures. The assay was immunoSEQ multiplex PCR, and TCRdb's table has in-frame clones only and misses some. The sample contains tens of thousands of clones, roughly 92% of which appear only once. In regard to this clone: Its specificity is unknown.

Surgery cases with the highest brain T cell transcript signatures were chosen for sequencing. Patients received at least one anti-epileptic drug before surgery. Study-level points and caveats: Viral specificity was inferred only from CDR3 similarity; HCMV serostatus was unknown.

With V trimmed by 8 bases and J by 4 bases, 14 bases remained unmatched. The CDR3 is 17 residues long. This specimen was peripheral blood, taken at surgery. This TCR came from a boy aged 5-17 years with focal cortical dysplasia and intractable seizures. The J gene is TRBJ2-2, the V gene TRBV6-7; 9 nucleotides match TRBD1. TRBV6-7 is noted as an ORF with a role that remains uncertain. DNA of the CDR3: TGTGCCAGCGGGGATCAGGACAGGGGAGTTTGCACCGGGGAGCTGTTTTTT. It translates to CASGDQDRGVCTGELFF.